One T cell receptor (beta chain) is described in this entry. This clone was detected only once. Its antigen remains unidentified. Base qualities are not provided; no much larger clone lies one nucleotide away. The immunoSEQ multiplex PCR assay was used to generate TCR libraries, with TCR-beta and/or TCR-alpha/delta assays applied to each sample. The amplified TCR libraries were sequenced on the Illumina high-throughput platform. From the authors' description of their analysis: Clustering and dimensionality reduction relied on pairwise TCRdist distances among GMM-specific receptors from T cells that were either sorted ex vivo or expanded in vitro. Each clinical repertoire was assigned a mean NN-distance score, defined as the average TCRdist to the nearest 10% of tetramer-positive reference sequences. To compute GEM TCR motif frequency, the fraction of unique TCRs matching known GEM sequences by V/J usage and CDR3 length was calculated. Active tuberculosis was classified by linear discriminant analysis with leave-one-out cross-validation, implemented in scikit-learn. TCRdb retrieved this table from immuneACCESS and kept in-frame rearrangements only. Not all clones are present; in checked studies, unresolved V genes account for under half, and no reason is known for the remainder. V and J calls and clone size come straight from that table; D and trimming were deduced from the DNA. Counted in this sample were around 33,000 clones; approximately 90% of them appeared once. The top ten clonotypes cover around 7% of the sample.

The data originate from a study of T cells in tuberculosis (dated by TCRdb to the late 2010s). The study in broad terms: To characterize T cells specific for the mycobacterial lipid antigen glucose monomycolate (GMM), the study used CD1B tetramers together with high-throughput TCR immunosequencing. Active tuberculosis patient PBMC were archived before or within 7 days of starting standard anti-tuberculosis treatment. A South African clinical cohort compared IGRA-negative adolescents, IGRA-positive adolescents with latent tuberculosis and adults with active tuberculosis, some eleven per group. The study at large found these results: Compared with IGRA-negative controls, TCR-alpha repertoires from active tuberculosis had smaller mean NN-distances to GMM-specific TCRs, which suggests that these TCRs underwent clonal expansion. Clinical samples were chosen by availability of cryopreserved specimens, and active tuberculosis cases were adults while controls were adolescents. Using GEM motif frequencies, a classifier achieved 60% to 70% accuracy, whereas a classifier built on the diverse GMM-specific repertoire got to under 90% accuracy (AUROC more than 0.85). The smaller NN-distances were partly driven by shorter CDR3-alpha lengths in active tuberculosis patients, and the difference for TCR-beta did not reach statistical significance.

Per the publication, the time point label means: new active TB diagnosis, blood taken before or within 7 days of starting treatment. The active tuberculosis patients were newly diagnosed, HIV-seronegative South African adults aged 18 years or older. Confirmation of active tuberculosis was based on positive sputum smear microscopy and/or a positive M. tuberculosis culture. Immunosequencing was performed on unsorted cryopreserved PBMC, with 100,000 or so T cells per clinical donor covered on average. This TCR derives from an adult with tuberculosis. Some clones in this sample may be carry-over from other donors' samples. The specimen comprised PBMCs, sampled at tuberculosis diagnosis.

The DNA reads TGTGCCAGCAGTTACCTTGGACAGGGGGCCAATTCACCCCTCCACTTT. Translated, this is CASSYLGQGANSPLHF. The receptor chain draws on TRBV6-6 and TRBJ1-6; 11 bases in between match TRBD1. Based on the germline V gene (reference sequence), the CDR1 and CDR2 sequences are MNHNY and SVGAGI. Inclusive of the bounding cysteine and phenylalanine, the CDR3 is 16 residues long. Kept here is only the CDR3 DNA, which spans 48 bases and is read in frame from base 1. Trimming takes 2 bases off V and 7 bases off J; junction bases not matched to a gene: 4.